Following are 31 T cell receptor beta chains from one sample sequenced in a study of Ad26.COV2.S vaccination and SARS-CoV-2 variants (dated by TCRdb to about 2021). Libraries were constructed by the immunoSEQ multiplex PCR assay. TCRdb took over this immuneACCESS table, retaining in-frame rearrangements with V and J assigned. Such tables are incomplete; in checked studies, under half of the missing clones stem from an unresolved V gene, and the remainder is unexplained. The sample records roughly 510,000 clones, roughly 87% of which are singletons. Clones ranked in the top ten supply about 13% of the sample. According to the study, the label for this sample's treatment or condition signals: around 19 received Ad26.COV2.S at low or high dose, single or two shots; five or six received placebo; per-sample allocation not given. Repertoires of vaccine and placebo recipients were sequenced from samples taken on day 63 after the first injection.

Sequenced here: peripheral blood, sampled in a trial of Ad26.COV2.S vaccine versus placebo. The receptors were gathered from a person aged 18-60 years who received the Ad26.COV2.S COVID-19 vaccine or a placebo.

J is TRBJ2-2 and V is TRBV6-6; 8 bases map to TRBD2. V trimming: 5 bases; J trimming: 4 bases; junction bases outside the gene matches: 9. The CDR3 has 16 residues. Germline V gives CDR1 MNHNY, CDR2 SVGAGI (reference sequence). The CDR3 bases are TGTGCCAGCAGTCCCCGGGGGGGTGGGGGCACCGGGGAGCTGTTTTTT. Translated: CASSPRGGGGTGELFF.

The CDR3 DNA sequence: TGTGCCAGCAGCTTGGACATCAACTTGGGGGCACCCCTCCACTTT. Translation gives CASSLDINLGAPLHF. The chain carries TRBV11-1 and TRBJ1-6, with D tentatively TRBD1 (5 bases). V was cut by 3 bases and J by 11 bases, with 17 bases left in between. The length of the CDR3 is 15 residues. Germline V gives CDR1 SGHAT, CDR2 FQDESV (reference sequence).

The V call is TRBV29-1, the J call TRBJ1-5, with TRBD1 matching over 8 bases. Losses at the gene ends were 5 bases for V and 5 bases for J; bases not matched to a gene: 8. The CDR3 runs 14 residues. Per germline, CDR1 SQVTM and CDR2 ANQGSEA. For the CDR3, the DNA is TGCAGCGTTACAGTTACAGGGGGTGATCAGCCCCAGCATTTT. As protein: CSVTVTGGDQPQHF. The full variable domain, in which reference TRBV29-1 and TRBJ1-5 provide the parts outside the CDR3, is SAVISQKPSRDICQRGTSLTIQCQVDSQVTMMFWYRQQPGQSLTLIATANQGSEATYESGFVIDKFPISRPNLTFSTLTVSNMSPEDSSIYLCSVTVTGGDQPQHFGDGTRLSIL.

This chain joins TRBV11-2 and TRBJ2-3; TRBD1 agrees at 7 bases. Germline V gene data show CDR1 as SGHAT and CDR2 as FQNNGV. The CDR3 runs 16 residues. V lost 0 bases and J lost 4; bases outside the gene matches: 7. The CDR3 sequence: CASSLDLSGGPDTQYF. For the CDR3, the DNA is TGTGCCAGCAGCTTAGATCTTTCAGGGGGTCCAGATACGCAGTATTTT. The variable domain in full, completed from reference TRBV11-2 and TRBJ2-3, reads EAGVAQSPRYKIIEKRQSVAFWCNPISGHATLYWYQQILGQGPKLLIQFQNNGVVDDSQLPKDRFSAERLKGVDSTLKIQPAKLEDSAVYLCASSLDLSGGPDTQYFGPGTRLTVL.

This chain connects TRBV5-5 to TRBJ2-7, with D unclear. The V gene's germline CDR1 is SGHKS and CDR2 YYEKEE (reference sequence). V lost 1 base to trimming and J lost 6 bases, with 8 bases between them. The length of the CDR3 is 12 residues. CDR3 sequence (DNA): TGTGCCAGCAGCTTGTCGGAACTCGAGCAGTACTTC. This translates into CASSLSELEQYF.

J is TRBJ1-5 and V is TRBV14; no definite D call. V was shortened by 8 bases and J by 3 bases, with 11 bases between the two germline ends. There are 13 residues in the CDR3. Germline CDR1 SGHDN, CDR2 FVKESK. The CDR3 protein is CASGWADNQPQHF. In DNA, the CDR3 is TGTGCCAGCGGGTGGGCTGACAATCAGCCCCAGCATTTT.

The rearrangement joins TRBV27 to TRBJ1-4, with D possibly matching TRBD1 (5 bases). The germline V and J ends were trimmed by 5 bases and 7 bases, with 17 bases remaining between them. The CDR3 runs to 15 residues. Germline values: CDR1 MNHEY, CDR2 SMNVEV (reference sequence). The DNA for the CDR3 is TGTGCCAGCAGTCGCCGTACCCCAGGGTTTGAAAAACTGTTTTTT. It specifies CASSRRTPGFEKLFF.

The rearrangement uses TRBV5-1 and TRBJ2-2; perhaps TRBD1 as D (5 bases). CDR1 and CDR2 from the germline V gene are SGHRS and YFSETQ. There are 15 residues in the CDR3. The V end lost 0 bases, the J end lost 1 base, and 7 bases lay between the germline ends. The CDR3 DNA reads as TGCGCCAGCAGCTTGGGGGGCCAGAACACCGGGGAGCTGTTTTTT. Translating gives CASSLGGQNTGELFF.

This chain connects TRBV27 to TRBJ2-7; TRBD1 matches 9 bases. The germline CDR1 and CDR2 sequences are MNHEY and SMNVEV (reference sequence). V gave up 2 bases and J gave up 3 bases; unmatched junction bases: 2. This CDR3 region has 14 residues. The CDR3 sequence: CASSLETGGYEQYF. CDR3 DNA: TGTGCCAGCAGTTTAGAGACAGGGGGCTACGAGCAGTACTTC.

The J gene is TRBJ2-7, the V gene TRBV5-6; D is perhaps TRBD2 (6 bases). Germline CDR1 and CDR2: SGHDT and YYEEEE. The CDR3 is made up of 16 amino acids. V lost 0 bases and J lost 2, with 15 bases in between. The CDR3 coding sequence is TGTGCCAGCAGCTTGGTGGGGGGTGTGGGCACCTACGAGCAGTACTTC. Its protein is CASSLVGGVGTYEQYF.

V and J are TRBV19 and TRBJ1-1; no reliable D call. Germline V gene sequence: CDR1 LNHDA, CDR2 SQIVND (reference sequence). The V end lost 5 bases, the J end lost 6 bases, and 16 bases lay between the germline ends. This CDR3 is 14 amino acids long. The DNA for the CDR3 is TGTGCCAGTAGTCTTAGACACTCTGGTGCTGAAGCTTTCTTT. It codes for CASSLRHSGAEAFF.

The rearrangement joins TRBV7-2 to TRBJ2-7; D is undetermined. Germline CDR1 reads SGHTA; CDR2 reads FQGNSA. V was shortened by 5 bases and J by 2 bases, with 16 bases between the two germline ends. The length of the CDR3 is 15 residues. As DNA, the CDR3 is TGTGCCAGCAGCCCATTCCGCGAGATCCCCTACGAGCAGTACTTC. This encodes CASSPFREIPYEQYF.

This rearrangement joins TRBV7-3 to TRBJ2-3, with D perhaps matching TRBD1 or TRBD2 (5 bases each). From germline, CDR1 is SGHTA and CDR2 FQGTGA. Trimming shortened V by 5 bases and J by 9 bases, and 24 bases separated the two germline ends. The CDR3 covers 16 residues. This chain's CDR3 is CASSPKARDGGNTQYF. CDR3 in DNA: TGTGCCAGCAGCCCCAAGGCTCGGGATGGGGGAAACACGCAGTATTTT.

This chain uses TRBV28 with TRBJ2-5, with D perhaps assigned TRBD1 or TRBD2 (6 bases each). The CDR3 extends over 16 amino acids. The germline V gene encodes CDR1 MDHEN and CDR2 SYDVKM. V was clipped by 5 bases and J by 4 bases, with 20 bases between them. Written as DNA, the CDR3 is TGTGCCAGCAGTCCAAACAGGGAGGCGGTTCGAGAGACCCAGTACTTC. As protein: CASSPNREAVRETQYF.

The J gene is TRBJ1-4, the V gene TRBV2, with unresolved D. CDR1 SNHLY and CDR2 FYNNEI come from the germline V gene. CDR3 length: 14 residues. Trimming pared 2 bases from V and 8 bases from J, leaving 12 bases between. In DNA, the CDR3 is TGTGCCAGCAGTGAACAAGCGGGGATAGAAAAACTGTTTTTT. This gives the protein CASSEQAGIEKLFF.

This clone was picked up a small number of times. This chain uses TRBV6-2 or TRBV6-3 with TRBJ2-5; TRBD1 aligns across 7 bases. Germline loops: CDR1 MNHEY, CDR2 SVGEGT. V shed 6 bases and J 5 bases; nucleotides not matched to a gene: 9. This CDR3 is built from 14 residues. The CDR3 reads CASSLNRGLETQYF. As DNA, the CDR3 is TGTGCCAGCAGCCTTAACAGGGGTTTGGAGACCCAGTACTTC.

This clone was observed once. The chain is built from TRBV28 and TRBJ2-1; D possibly corresponds to TRBD1 (6 bases). The CDR3 contains 15 residues. V shed 2 bases and J shed 5 bases, with 13 bases lying between them. CDR1 is MDHEN, CDR2 SYDVKM, per germline. CDR3 residues: CASSLRRQANNEQFF. Here the CDR3 DNA reads TGTGCCAGCAGTTTAAGGCGACAGGCTAACAATGAGCAGTTCTTC.

The chain couples TRBV9 to TRBJ1-1, with 12 bases aligning to TRBD1. V lost 5 bases to trimming and J lost 4 bases; unmatched junction nucleotides: 9. Germline CDR1 is SGDLS and CDR2 is YYNGEE. CDR3 size: 16 residues. CDR3 residues: CASRPGTGGAGTEAFF. The CDR3 bases are TGTGCCAGCAGACCCGGGACAGGGGGCGCGGGCACTGAAGCTTTCTTT.

This clone came up once. This sample also contains other DNA sequences that code for the same CDR3. The chain's CDR3 is CSAGTGGYNEQFF. DNA for the CDR3: TGCAGCGCTGGGACAGGGGGTTACAATGAGCAGTTCTTC. This rearrangement joins TRBV29-1 to TRBJ2-1; the match to TRBD1 covers 11 bases. The V and J ends lost 7 bases and 4 bases, in that order; junction bases with no gene match: 3. Germline values: CDR1 SQVTM, CDR2 ANQGSEA. The CDR3 has 13 amino acids.

The DNA of the CDR3 is TGTGCCAGCAGCCAACCTCCGGGACAGACATGGGTGAACACTGAAGCTTTCTTT. It specifies CASSQPPGQTWVNTEAFF. The chain uses TRBV4-2 and TRBJ1-1; 7 bases align to TRBD1. Trimming at V came to 2 bases and at J to 0 bases, leaving 12 bases not matched to a gene. Germline CDR1 is LGHNA and CDR2 is YNFKEQ. The CDR3 sequence is 18 residues long.

The chain links TRBV28 to TRBJ2-2, with 8 positions matching TRBD1. The CDR3 length is 16 residues. V trimming: 5 bases; J trimming: 2 bases; junction bases outside the gene matches: 7. Germline CDR1 MDHEN, CDR2 SYDVKM. The CDR3 here is CASSPRDRINTGELFF. Here the CDR3 DNA reads TGTGCCAGCAGTCCAAGGGACAGGATAAACACCGGGGAGCTGTTTTTT.

The rearrangement links TRBV6-2 or TRBV6-3 to TRBJ2-1; 11 bases are shared with TRBD2. Trimming at V came to 4 bases and at J to 3 bases, leaving 14 bases not matched to a gene. CDR3 length: 19 amino acids. In germline, CDR1 is MNHEY, CDR2 SVGEGT. The CDR3 is CASSWSTSGIQGVYNEQFF. CDR3 DNA sequence: TGTGCCAGCAGTTGGTCGACTAGCGGGATCCAGGGCGTCTACAATGAGCAGTTCTTC.

The chain joins TRBV19 to TRBJ1-5; D call uncertain. This CDR3 contains 17 residues. Germline loops: CDR1 LNHDA, CDR2 SQIVND (reference sequence). V was cut by 3 bases and J by 0 bases, with 15 bases left in between. The CDR3 nucleotides read TGTGCCAGTAGTATCGGGCGGGGTTCGGATAGCAATCAGCCCCAGCATTTT. This codes for CASSIGRGSDSNQPQHF.

The rearrangement joins TRBV4-1 to TRBJ2-7; 10 nucleotides match TRBD2. The V gene end was trimmed by 0 bases and the J gene end by 0 bases; junction bases not matched to a gene: 8. Per germline, CDR1 MGHRA and CDR2 YSYEKL. This CDR3 has 18 amino acids. The CDR3, as DNA: TGCGCCAGCAGCCAAGATGCCCTAGCGGGGGAAAGCTCCTACGAGCAGTACTTC. It specifies CASSQDALAGESSYEQYF.

This chain joins TRBV11-2 and TRBJ2-7; D unclear. This CDR3 comprises 14 residues. Germline V gives CDR1 SGHAT, CDR2 FQNNGV. Deletions cut 1 base from V and 3 bases from J, with 10 bases between. This CDR3 reads CASSLVRQDYEQYF. The CDR3 DNA reads as TGTGCCAGCAGCTTAGTGAGGCAAGACTACGAGCAGTACTTC. Full variable domain (outside the CDR3, taken from reference TRBV11-2 and TRBJ2-7): EAGVAQSPRYKIIEKRQSVAFWCNPISGHATLYWYQQILGQGPKLLIQFQNNGVVDDSQLPKDRFSAERLKGVDSTLKIQPAKLEDSAVYLCASSLVRQDYEQYFGPGTRLTVT.

The chain combines TRBV5-1 with TRBJ2-3; the match to TRBD1 covers 7 bases. Per germline, CDR1 SGHRS and CDR2 YFSETQ. The CDR3 covers 14 residues. The junction had 2 bases not matched to a gene; V was cut back by 0 bases and J by 4 bases. The CDR3 nucleotides read TGCGCCAGCAGCTTGGGGGACAGATCAGATACGCAGTATTTT. Protein product: CASSLGDRSDTQYF.

The V gene is TRBV5-1, the J gene TRBJ1-6; 8 bases match TRBD1. Germline V gives CDR1 SGHRS, CDR2 YFSETQ. With 4 bases clipped from V and 7 bases from J, the junction kept 4 bases outside the gene matches. The CDR3 totals 14 residues. The CDR3 coding sequence is TGCGCCAGCAGCCAGGGACAGGAGAATTCACCCCTCCACTTT. As protein: CASSQGQENSPLHF.

The chain couples TRBV7-2 to TRBJ2-7, with D possibly TRBD2 on 5 matching bases. The germline V and J ends were trimmed by 0 bases and 2 bases, with 11 bases remaining between them. This CDR3 has 15 residues. The germline V gene has CDR1 SGHTA and CDR2 FQGNSA. The DNA for the CDR3 is TGTGCCAGCAGCTTAGCTGGGCCGGGGACCTACGAGCAGTACTTC. Protein sequence: CASSLAGPGTYEQYF.

V is TRBV2 and J is TRBJ1-5; D not certain. The length of the CDR3 is 12 residues. The germline V gene encodes CDR1 SNHLY and CDR2 FYNNEI. V lost 6 bases, J lost 0 bases, and 3 bases lay in between. This chain's CDR3 is CASRDSNQPQHF. The CDR3 DNA follows: TGTGCCAGCAGGGATAGCAATCAGCCCCAGCATTTT. The full variable domain, with the rest looked up from reference TRBV2 and TRBJ1-5, is EPEVTQTPSHQVTQMGQEVILRCVPISNHLYFYWYRQILGQKVEFLVSFYNNEISEKSEIFDDQFSVERPDGSNFTLKIRSTKLEDSAMYFCASRDSNQPQHFGDGTRLSIL.

The genes are TRBV7-2 and TRBJ1-2, with D unresolved. Trimming stripped 7 bases from V and 3 bases from J, with 9 bases between. CDR3 length: 12 amino acids. Germline V gene lookup returns CDR1 SGHTA and CDR2 FQGNSA. The CDR3, as DNA: TGTGCCAGCAAGCTTTCGGACTATGGCTACACCTTC. It translates to CASKLSDYGYTF.

CDR3 in DNA: TGTGCCAGTAGTGCAGGGTTTGGCACCGGGGAGCTGTTTTTT. Protein: CASSAGFGTGELFF. The genes are TRBV19 and TRBJ2-2, with D maybe TRBD1 (5 bases). Trimming pared 5 bases from V and 4 bases from J, leaving 11 bases between. This CDR3 has 14 amino acids. The V gene's germline CDR1 is LNHDA and CDR2 SQIVND (reference sequence).